This TCR beta chain emerged from a study of blood T cell repertoires in COVID-19. Overall study: From the United States, Italy and Spain came samples of acute and convalescent COVID-19. In each case, the material was cDNA or gDNA derived from T cells, B-cell-depleted T cells, or PBMCs.

The V end was cut by 5 bases, the J end by 4 bases, with 8 bases between. CDR1 MNHEY and CDR2 SVGEGT come from the germline V gene. CDR3 length: 12 residues. How the authors handled the data: The assay estimated nucleated cells by amplifying reference gene primers. Clones were read by immunoSEQ multiplex PCR, and TCRdb kept only the in-frame ones, dropping some. V, J and clone size were drawn from that table, and D and trimming were deduced from the DNA. Among over 15,000 clones listed, just over 85% were seen once. The sequence was collected from a human donor with active COVID-19. The donor label of this sample is uncertain. The sample consisted of peripheral blood. This chain links TRBV6-2 or TRBV6-3 with TRBJ1-2; D unclear. Here the CDR3 reads CASSPLGYGYTF. In nucleotides, the CDR3 is TGTGCCAGCAGTCCACTTGGCTATGGCTACACCTTC.